This TCR beta chain was sequenced for a study of T cell responses to AZD1222 COVID-19 vaccine. Study details: Second-dose intervals near 4 or 12 weeks were combined. Findings and limits, study-wide: With two AZD1222 doses given, Spike-specific TCR breadth and depth both rose. Of spike-specific TCRs, nearly half reportedly target regions left unmutated in variants.

There are 21 residues in the CDR3. Germline V gene sequence: CDR1 MDHEN, CDR2 SYDVKM. Trimming removed 7 bases from V and 4 bases from J, with 35 bases in between. This clone was seen a single time. Its specificity is unknown. Generated by immunoSEQ multiplex PCR, the TCRdb table keeps only in-frame clones and is missing some. The sample has about 140,000 clones, roughly 92% seen once; the top ten hold around 1.7%. This specimen was peripheral blood, taken on day 0 of AZD1222 vaccination. This sequence joins TRBV28 and TRBJ1-3, with D possibly matching TRBD1 (5 bases). The receptor's source is an adult in good health. This CDR3 is CASTHPPPEGPIPRYGNTIYF. CDR3 nucleotides: TGTGCCAGCACCCATCCCCCACCGGAGGGACCGATCCCCCGATACGGAAACACCATATATTTT. The full variable domain, with the rest looked up from reference TRBV28 and TRBJ1-3, is DVKVTQSSRYLVKRTGEKVFLECVQDMDHENMFWYRQDPGLGLRLIYFSYDVKMKEKGDIPEGYSVSREKKERFSLILESASTNQTSMYLCASTHPPPEGPIPRYGNTIYFGEGSWLTVV.